Shown below are 22 T cell receptor beta chains from a single sample sequenced in a study of CXCR3-negative and CXCR3-positive naive CD8 T cells. Study conclusions and caveats: More hydrophobic TRB CDR3s occurred in CXCR3-positive than in CXCR3-negative naive cells.

The method, 5' RACE with UMI labels, was used to prepare the TRB cDNA libraries. Each CDR3 protein gets one entry in TCRdb, which reprocessed the 5' RACE reads and gives no DNA. The sample data list about 85,000 distinct CDR3 sequences. Their target antigens are unknown. What was sequenced was naive CXCR3+ CD8+ T cells from blood. Subset defined: CD45RO-CCR7+CD27+CD95- naive CD8+ T cells expressing CXCR3 (TNR3+). The receptors here all came from a human donor in good health. Some clones in this sample may be carry-over from other donors' samples.

The chain has TRBV29-1 and TRBJ2-2; with no DNA, the TCRdb D assignment of TRBD1 cannot be verified. CDR1 is SQVTM and CDR2 is ANQGSEA in the germline V gene. This CDR3 spans 13 amino acids. The CDR3 loop is CSVEAPGTGELFF.

The rearrangement uses TRBV6-5 and TRBJ2-2; TCRdb names TRBD2, which stays unverified in the absence of DNA. CDR1 MNHEY and CDR2 SVGAGI come from the germline V gene. The CDR3 loop spans 16 amino acids. CDR3 residues: CASSYSELAVTGELFF.

This sequence joins TRBV5-1 and TRBJ1-1. Germline CDR1 reads SGHRS; CDR2 reads YFSETQ. The CDR3 covers 14 residues. The CDR3 is CGSSLVSMNTEAFF.

The chain links TRBV7-9 to TRBJ1-5. This CDR3 comprises 14 residues. Germline assignment: CDR1 SEHNR and CDR2 FQNEAQ (reference sequence). Here the CDR3 reads CASSSDGSNQPQHF.

The V gene is TRBV7-8, the J gene TRBJ2-7; TCRdb's D gene call, TRBD2, goes unchecked for lack of DNA. The CDR3 is 14 residues long. Germline V gene lookup returns CDR1 SGHVS and CDR2 FQNEAQ. CDR3 amino acids: CASSDRVLGGEQYF.

The chain combines TRBV6-2 or TRBV6-3 with TRBJ2-3; absent DNA, TCRdb's TRBD2 call cannot be checked. This CDR3 has 15 residues. Per the germline V gene, CDR1 is MNHEY and CDR2 is SVGEGT. The CDR3 loop is CASSPSGRATDTQYF.

V gene TRBV7-3 combines with J gene TRBJ2-1. CDR1 is SGHTA, CDR2 FQGTGA, per germline. The CDR3 length is 14 residues. This CDR3 reads CASSLETVLGEQFF.

The J gene is TRBJ2-2, the V gene TRBV5-6; TCRdb picks TRBD1, but there is no DNA to check that call. CDR1 is SGHDT, CDR2 YYEEEE, per germline. The CDR3 sequence is 15 residues long. Here the CDR3 reads CASSFGTLNTGELFF.

V is TRBV10-3 and J is TRBJ2-5; absent DNA, TCRdb's TRBD2 call cannot be checked. Germline CDR1 and CDR2: ENHRY and SYGVKD. The CDR3 extends over 17 amino acids. The CDR3 loop reads CAISDPLAGREGETQYF.

The chain uses TRBV29-1 and TRBJ2-6; TCRdb returns TRBD1, unconfirmable since there is no DNA. The CDR3 contains 16 residues. Germline V gene lookup returns CDR1 SQVTM and CDR2 ANQGSEA. CDR3 region: CSVEDQGGSGANVLTF.

The chain recombines TRBV7-9 with TRBJ2-7. The CDR3 extends over 14 amino acids. Germline CDR1 is SEHNR and CDR2 is FQNEAQ (reference sequence). The CDR3: CASSLSTISYEQYF.

The V and J genes are TRBV20-1 and TRBJ2-2. Germline V gives CDR1 DFQATT, CDR2 SNEGSKA (reference sequence). This CDR3 is 12 amino acids long. The CDR3: CSVAQNTGELFF.

The chain combines TRBV4-3 with TRBJ2-7. The CDR3 extends over 13 amino acids. The germline V gene has CDR1 LGHNA and CDR2 YSLEER. CDR3 region: CASSQDRGYEQYF.

The CDR3 is CASSWEAGDSPLHF. This rearrangement joins TRBV28 to TRBJ1-6; the D call of TRBD1 rests on TCRdb alone, since no DNA is present to check it. This CDR3 comprises 14 residues. Germline assignment: CDR1 MDHEN and CDR2 SYDVKM.

The chain is built from TRBV11-2 and TRBJ2-3. CDR1 SGHAT and CDR2 FQNNGV come from the germline V gene. The CDR3 consists of 15 residues. The CDR3 loop is CASSFAGRNTDTQYF.

The rearrangement joins TRBV2 to TRBJ2-1; the D call from TCRdb, TRBD1, cannot be confirmed without DNA. CDR1 and CDR2 (germline): SNHLY, FYNNEI. The CDR3 length is 15 residues. CDR3 in amino acids: CASRIVRQGSNEQFF.

The chain has TRBV6-5 and TRBJ1-2. The germline V gene encodes CDR1 MNHEY and CDR2 SVGAGI. This CDR3 is 13 amino acids long. CDR3 amino acids: CASSQLANYGYTF.

The chain couples TRBV14 to TRBJ2-1; TCRdb names TRBD2, which stays unverified in the absence of DNA. The CDR3 loop spans 16 amino acids. Germline V gives CDR1 SGHDN, CDR2 FVKESK. The CDR3 sequence: CASSLQRGTSYNEQFF. Combining the CDR3 with reference TRBV14 and TRBJ2-1 gives the whole variable domain EAGVTQFPSHSVIEKGQTVTLRCDPISGHDNLYWYRRVMGKEIKFLLHFVKESKQDESGMPNNRFLAERTGGTYSTLKVQPAELEDSGVYFCASSLQRGTSYNEQFFGPGTRLTVL.

The V gene is TRBV2, the J gene TRBJ2-7; TCRdb lists TRBD1, though no DNA is available to test this call. Germline CDR1 reads SNHLY; CDR2 reads FYNNEI. The CDR3 length is 15 residues. The CDR3 protein is CASLSANRGTYEQYF. The entire variable domain, with the rest obtained from reference TRBV2 and TRBJ2-7, is as follows: EPEVTQTPSHQVTQMGQEVILRCVPISNHLYFYWYRQILGQKVEFLVSFYNNEISEKSEIFDDQFSVERPDGSNFTLKIRSTKLEDSAMYFCASLSANRGTYEQYFGPGTRLTVT.

This chain connects TRBV7-6 to TRBJ2-5; the D call of TRBD2 rests on TCRdb alone, since no DNA is present to check it. The CDR3 has 14 amino acids. In germline, CDR1 is SGHVS, CDR2 FNYEAQ. The CDR3 loop is CASSLTSDPETQYF.

The J gene is TRBJ1-2, the V gene TRBV4-3; no DNA is available, so the TRBD1 call from TCRdb remains unchecked. Per germline, CDR1 LGHNA and CDR2 YSLEER. The CDR3 covers 15 residues. This CDR3 reads CASSPSDTGGYGYTF.

V gene TRBV28 combines with J gene TRBJ2-3. There are 13 residues in the CDR3. Per the germline V gene, CDR1 is MDHEN and CDR2 is SYDVKM. The CDR3 region is CASSLGWTDTQYF.